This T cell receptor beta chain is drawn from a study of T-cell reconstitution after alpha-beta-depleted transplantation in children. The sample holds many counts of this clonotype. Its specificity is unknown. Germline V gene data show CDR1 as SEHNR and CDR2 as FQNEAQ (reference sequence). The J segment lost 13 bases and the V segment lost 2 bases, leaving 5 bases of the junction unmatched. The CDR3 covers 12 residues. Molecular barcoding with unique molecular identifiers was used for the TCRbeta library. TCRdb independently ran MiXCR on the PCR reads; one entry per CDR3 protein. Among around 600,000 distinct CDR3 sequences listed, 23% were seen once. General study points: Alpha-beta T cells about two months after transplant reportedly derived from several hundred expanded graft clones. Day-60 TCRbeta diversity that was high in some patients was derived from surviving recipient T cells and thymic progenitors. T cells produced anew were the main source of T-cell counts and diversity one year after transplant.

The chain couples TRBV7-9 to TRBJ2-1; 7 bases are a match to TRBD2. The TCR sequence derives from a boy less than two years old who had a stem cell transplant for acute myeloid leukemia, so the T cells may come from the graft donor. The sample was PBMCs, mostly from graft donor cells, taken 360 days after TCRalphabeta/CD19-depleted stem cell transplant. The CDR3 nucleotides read TGTGCCAGCAGCTTACTCGGGGGGTTCCAGTTCTTC. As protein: CASSLLGGFQFF.